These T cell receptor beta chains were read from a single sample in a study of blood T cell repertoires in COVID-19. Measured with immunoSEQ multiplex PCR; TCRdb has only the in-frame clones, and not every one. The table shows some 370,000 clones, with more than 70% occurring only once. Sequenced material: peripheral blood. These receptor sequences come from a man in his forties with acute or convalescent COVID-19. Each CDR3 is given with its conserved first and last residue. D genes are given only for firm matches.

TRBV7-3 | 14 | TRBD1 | CASSSGTGAETQYF
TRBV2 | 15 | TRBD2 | CASRDGLAGRNEQFF
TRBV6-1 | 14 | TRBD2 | CASKGGLAFDEQYF
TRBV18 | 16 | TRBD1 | CASSAGQGATNEKLFF
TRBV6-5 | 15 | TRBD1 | CASSRQGFGNQPQHF
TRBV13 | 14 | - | CASSLDGGPDTQYF
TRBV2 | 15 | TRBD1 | CASSPGTGPNNEQFF
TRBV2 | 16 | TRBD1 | CASRTDRGQPSYEQYF
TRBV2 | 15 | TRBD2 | CASRRTSGSFYEQYF
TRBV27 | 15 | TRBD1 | CASSKGTGRVNEQFF
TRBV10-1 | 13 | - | CASGSRGGETQYF
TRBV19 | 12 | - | CASSIAGDGYTF
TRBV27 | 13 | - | CASRSQGDYEQYF
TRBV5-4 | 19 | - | CASSLGPAIYSASTDTQYF
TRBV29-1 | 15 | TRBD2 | CSVAGTSGMGYEQYF
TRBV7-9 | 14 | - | CASSLQFSGNTIYF
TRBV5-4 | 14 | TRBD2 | CASSAGTRVGEQYF
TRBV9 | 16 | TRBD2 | CASSGYYSGGDNEQFF
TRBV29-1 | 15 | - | CSVAGSQGRSNEQFF
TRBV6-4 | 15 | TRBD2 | CASSDGSGEGHEQFF
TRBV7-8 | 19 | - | CASSYTRHVGSRATDTQYF
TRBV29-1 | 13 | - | CSVTGLEGEKLFF
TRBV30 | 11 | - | CAWTSGLEQYF
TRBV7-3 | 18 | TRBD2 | CASSRDPPGTSVYNEQFF